Detailed here is one TCR beta chain. Its antigen is not known. An end of the junction differs from the germline gene, which may be a read error. Lactation, pregnancy, other autoimmune disease or uncontrolled infection excluded patients. PBMCs were obtained from approximately 9.2 ml fresh peripheral blood. The CDR3 has 11 amino acids. Germline V CDR1 and CDR2: SEHNR, FQNEAQ (reference sequence). The entry originates in a study of T cells in Graves' hyperthyroidism and ophthalmopathy. Study findings and constraints: Researchers found most expanded thyroid clonotypes above 0.001 in blood as well. Ophthalmopathy was distinguished from stable hyperthyroidism by 13 V-J signatures.

Amplified TCR beta CDR3 regions derived from RNA transcripts. First-round RT-PCR targeting the TCR CDR3 was performed with the HTBI primer set. TCRdb reprocessed the multiplex PCR reads via MiXCR and lists one record per CDR3 protein. The table includes hundreds of thousands of distinct CDR3 sequences, roughly 40% detected once. The sample was blood. The chain is built from TRBV7-9 and TRBJ1-5; D is perhaps TRBD1 (5 bases). The sequence came from a man aged 18-30 years with Graves' hyperthyroidism. This chain's CDR3 is CASSTRQHQHF. The CDR3 DNA reads TGTGCCAGCAGCACTCGACAGCACCAGCATTTT.